These 15 T cell receptor beta chains were all obtained from the same sample, sequenced in a study of CD8 T cells in Susac syndrome. With random hexamers, 0.5 to 1 ug RNA was reverse transcribed. TCRdb processed the immunoSEQ multiplex PCR reads anew with MiXCR; each CDR3 protein has one entry. Among 170,000 or so distinct CDR3 sequences listed, about 95% were seen once. The sequenced sample was CD4+ T cells from PBMCs. These receptors originate from a human donor with Susac syndrome.

The V gene is TRBV30, the J gene TRBJ1-5; TRBD1 might be the D (5 bases). Germline CDR1 and CDR2: GTSNPN and SVGIG (reference sequence). This CDR3 spans 13 amino acids. V was trimmed by 2 bases and J by 6 bases, leaving 11 bases between them. Here the CDR3 reads CAWSQQGPQPQHF. CDR3 DNA sequence: TGTGCCTGGAGTCAGCAGGGACCTCAGCCCCAGCATTTT.

This chain links TRBV6-6 with TRBJ2-7; tentatively, D is TRBD1 (6 bases). Germline CDR1 is MNHNY and CDR2 is SVGAGI (reference sequence). The CDR3 is 13 amino acids. Trimming stripped 6 bases from V and 7 bases from J, with 16 bases between. The CDR3 loop reads CASRAQGMREQYF. The DNA of the CDR3 is TGTGCCAGCAGGGCACAGGGTATGAGGGAGCAGTACTTC.

The V call is TRBV3-1, the J call TRBJ1-6, with unresolved D. This CDR3 contains 13 residues. V was pared by 1 base and J by 5 bases, with 3 bases between. Per the germline V gene, CDR1 is LGHDT and CDR2 is YNNKEL (reference sequence). The CDR3 nucleotides are TGTGCCAGCAGCCAAGGTAATAATTCACCCCTCCACTTT. This codes for CASSQGNNSPLHF.

The CDR3 DNA is TGCAGCGTGGCAGGGGGTGACAATCAGCCCCAGCATTTT. Amino acids: CSVAGGDNQPQHF. The V call is TRBV29-1, the J call TRBJ1-5; TRBD1 agrees at 7 bases. The CDR3 length is 13 residues. Germline V CDR1 and CDR2: SQVTM, ANQGSEA. V lost 6 bases and J lost 3; bases outside the gene matches: 5.

The chain combines TRBV6-2 or TRBV6-3 with TRBJ2-1; a weak D match, TRBD1 (5 bases). This CDR3 spans 15 amino acids. CDR1 and CDR2 (germline): MNHEY, SVGEGT. V lost 1 base to trimming and J lost 6 bases, with 13 bases between them. CDR3 protein: CASSYYKGWGNEQFF. The CDR3 DNA reads TGTGCCAGCAGTTACTACAAGGGGTGGGGCAATGAGCAGTTCTTC.

This clonotype was observed a handful of times. This chain links TRBV20-1 with TRBJ1-5, with 7 bases that match TRBD1. This CDR3 is built from 15 residues. After removal of 1 base from V and 6 bases from J, the junction contained 9 bases not matched to a gene. The germline V gene encodes CDR1 DFQATT and CDR2 SNEGSKA (reference sequence). The CDR3 bases are TGCAGTGCTAGAGTCACAGGGGCAGGAAGTCAGCCCCAGCATTTT. Translating gives CSARVTGAGSQPQHF.

The chain carries TRBV3-1 and TRBJ2-1; 7 positions agree with TRBD1. This CDR3 has 15 residues. After removal of 4 bases from V and 4 bases from J, the junction contained 7 bases not matched to a gene. The V gene's germline CDR1 is LGHDT and CDR2 YNNKEL (reference sequence). The CDR3 nucleotides read TGTGCCAGCAGCCCACCTCGACAGGGATACAATGAGCAGTTCTTC. Translation: CASSPPRQGYNEQFF.

The chain has TRBV7-2 and TRBJ2-7; no clear D. This CDR3 contains 11 residues. The ends were cut back, 4 bases at V and 1 base at J, with 2 bases in the middle. The V gene's germline CDR1 is SGHTA and CDR2 FQGNSA. The CDR3 nucleotides read TGTGCCAGCAGCTGGTCCTACGAGCAGTACTTC. Encoded protein: CASSWSYEQYF.

The chain combines TRBV6-6 with TRBJ1-4; tentatively, D is TRBD1 (6 bases). The CDR3 runs 14 residues. Germline loops: CDR1 MNHNY, CDR2 SVGAGI (reference sequence). Deletions cut 6 bases from V and 7 bases from J, with 15 bases between. The CDR3 region is CASSHVTGGEKLFF. CDR3 bases: TGTGCCAGCAGCCACGTGACAGGAGGTGAAAAACTGTTTTTT.

The chain has TRBV20-1 and TRBJ1-2; D unclear. Per germline, CDR1 DFQATT and CDR2 SNEGSKA (reference sequence). The CDR3 is 12 residues long. Trimming pared 4 bases from V and 0 bases from J, leaving 6 bases between. CDR3 protein: CSANPTNYGYTF. The CDR3 region has the DNA TGCAGTGCTAACCCAACTAACTATGGCTACACCTTC.

CDR3 loop: CSAMAGTSGGYEQYF. The DNA of the CDR3 is TGCAGTGCCATGGCCGGGACTAGCGGGGGCTACGAGCAGTACTTC. The chain uses TRBV20-1 and TRBJ2-7; 14 bases map to TRBD2. Germline V CDR1 and CDR2: DFQATT, SNEGSKA (reference sequence). Trimming took 6 bases from V and 3 from J; bases not matched to a gene: 7. This CDR3 spans 15 amino acids.

The chain recombines TRBV7-9 with TRBJ1-5, with 8 bases aligning to TRBD1. Germline lookup yields CDR1 SEHNR and CDR2 FQNEAQ (reference sequence). The CDR3 is made up of 16 amino acids. Trimming took 5 bases from V and 1 from J; bases not matched to a gene: 7. Here the CDR3 DNA reads TGTGCCAGCAGCATGACAGGGGCACCCAGCAATCAGCCCCAGCATTTT. Its translation is CASSMTGAPSNQPQHF.

Only one count was recorded for this clonotype. This chain links TRBV12-3 or TRBV12-4 with TRBJ1-2; 9 bases are a match to TRBD1. The V and J ends lost 5 bases and 4 bases, in that order; junction bases with no gene match: 8. This CDR3 contains 15 residues. The CDR3 coding sequence is TGTGCCAGCAGTCCACACCGGACAGGGGCCTATGGCTACACCTTC. Translating gives CASSPHRTGAYGYTF.

For the CDR3, the DNA is TGTGCCAGCAGCTCCCTAGCGGTACAAGAGACCCAGTACTTC. Translation: CASSSLAVQETQYF. The chain carries TRBV7-9 and TRBJ2-5, with 7 nucleotides matching TRBD2. Germline V lookup: CDR1 SEHNR, CDR2 FQNEAQ (reference sequence). J gave up 2 bases and V 4 bases, and 4 bases lay outside the gene matches. This CDR3 is 14 amino acids long.

This clonotype showed up just once. V gene TRBV7-2 combines with J gene TRBJ2-7; 7 nucleotides agree with TRBD2. V lost 1 base, J lost 1 base, and 13 bases stayed unmatched. The CDR3 runs to 18 residues. CDR1 is SGHTA and CDR2 is FQGNSA in the germline V gene. The CDR3 protein is CASSLVGLWASGSYEQYF. CDR3 coding DNA: TGTGCCAGCAGCTTAGTGGGTCTCTGGGCTAGCGGTTCCTACGAGCAGTACTTC.